These 10 T cell receptor beta chains share one sample of origin, sequenced in a study of T cells in Graves' hyperthyroidism and ophthalmopathy. Researchers amplified the TCR beta CDR3 regions from RNA transcripts. With the HTBI primer set, the TCR CDR3 went through a first round of RT-PCR. TCRdb itself ran the multiplex PCR reads through MiXCR, one entry per CDR3 protein. The sample contains approximately 400,000 distinct CDR3 sequences, more than 13% of which appear only once. The sequencing sample was made of blood. The receptors here all came from a woman younger than 45 with Graves' hyperthyroidism.

This chain uses TRBV18 with TRBJ1-6, with D unresolved. V shed 6 bases and J shed 11 bases, with 14 bases lying between them. CDR1 is KGHSH, CDR2 LQKENI, per germline. The CDR3 length is 13 residues. DNA of the CDR3: TGTGCCAGCTCCTTTGGGGAATTCCCACCCCTCCACTTT. Translation gives CASSFGEFPPLHF. Complete variable domain (other parts from reference TRBV18 and TRBJ1-6): NAGVMQNPRHLVRRRGQEARLRCSPMKGHSHVYWYRQLPEEGLKFMVYLQKENIIDESGMPKERFSAEFPKEGPSILRIQQVVRGDSAAYFCASSFGEFPPLHFGNGTRLTVT.

Ten or more counts support this clonotype. The rearrangement uses TRBV6-1 and TRBJ1-5, with D perhaps matching TRBD1 (6 bases). Per germline, CDR1 MNHNS and CDR2 SASEGT. The CDR3 contains 14 residues. The germline V and J ends were trimmed by 4 bases and 5 bases, with 12 bases remaining between them. CDR3 in amino acids: CASSVGTPHQPQHF. The CDR3 coding sequence is TGTGCCAGCAGTGTCGGGACACCCCATCAGCCCCAGCATTTT.

The V call is TRBV27, the J call TRBJ2-6; TRBD1 might be the D (5 bases). The CDR3 covers 17 residues. Trimming took 3 bases from V and 1 from J, leaving 13 bases between them. Germline CDR1 MNHEY, CDR2 SMNVEV (reference sequence). The CDR3 spells CASSFFRAASGANVLTF. DNA of the CDR3: TGTGCCAGCAGTTTTTTCAGGGCGGCTTCTGGGGCCAACGTCCTGACTTTC. The entire variable domain, with the rest obtained from reference TRBV27 and TRBJ2-6, is as follows: EAQVTQNPRYLITVTGKKLTVTCSQNMNHEYMSWYRQDPGLGLRQIYYSMNVEVTDKGDVPEGYKVSRKEKRNFPLILESPSPNQTSLYFCASSFFRAASGANVLTFGAGSRLTVL.

This sequence joins TRBV10-3 and TRBJ1-1; 7 nucleotides match TRBD1. Germline loops: CDR1 ENHRY, CDR2 SYGVKD. The ends lost 6 bases at V and 2 bases at J; junction bases unmatched: 9. The CDR3 is 15 amino acids. CDR3 amino acids: CAISPRDSPNTEAFF. For the CDR3, the DNA is TGTGCCATCAGCCCCCGGGACAGCCCTAACACTGAAGCTTTCTTT.

This clonotype has a count of ten or more. The V call is TRBV2, the J call TRBJ2-7, with 7 nucleotides matching TRBD1. The CDR3 has 14 amino acids. Germline CDR1 and CDR2: SNHLY and FYNNEI. J lost 0 bases, V lost 6 bases, and 5 bases had no gene match. The CDR3 sequence: CASRPRDSSYEQYF. The DNA for the CDR3 is TGTGCCAGCAGACCCCGGGACAGCTCCTACGAGCAGTACTTC.

This clonotype was detected ten times or more. The chain combines TRBV20-1 with TRBJ2-1; tentative D call: TRBD2 (5 bases). Germline V lookup: CDR1 DFQATT, CDR2 SNEGSKA (reference sequence). The V end lost 1 base, the J end lost 3 bases, and 10 bases lay between the germline ends. This CDR3 is 14 amino acids long. CDR3 in amino acids: CSARGAGLYNEQFF. The CDR3 bases are TGCAGTGCTAGAGGGGCAGGACTCTACAATGAGCAGTTCTTC.

This clonotype has a handful of counts. The chain recombines TRBV4-1 with TRBJ2-7, with 10 nucleotides matching TRBD2. CDR1 and CDR2 from the germline V gene are MGHRA and YSYEKL. This CDR3 is 14 amino acids long. V lost 7 bases to trimming and J lost 4 bases; unmatched junction nucleotides: 7. The CDR3, as DNA: TGCGCCAGCAAGTTTCTAGCGGGAGCTTACGAGCAGTACTTC. It codes for CASKFLAGAYEQYF.

This clonotype appeared many times. This chain links TRBV9 with TRBJ1-2; tentatively, D is TRBD1 (5 bases). The V gene's germline CDR1 is SGDLS and CDR2 YYNGEE. This CDR3 is 14 amino acids long. The V gene lost 3 bases and the J gene lost 4 bases, with 13 bases spanning the gap. The CDR3 sequence: CASSEDMVGYGYTF. CDR3 sequence (DNA): TGTGCCAGCAGCGAGGACATGGTTGGCTATGGCTACACCTTC.

This clonotype appeared a few times. The chain recombines TRBV13 with TRBJ2-2; no clear D. CDR1 and CDR2 (germline): PRHDT, FYEKMQ (reference sequence). The CDR3 totals 12 residues. V lost 8 bases to trimming and J lost 5 bases, with 9 bases between them. CDR3 region: CASGVGTGELFF. In nucleotides, the CDR3 is TGTGCCAGCGGGGTTGGAACCGGGGAGCTGTTTTTT. Variable domain in full (rest from reference TRBV13 and TRBJ2-2): AAGVIQSPRHLIKEKRETATLKCYPIPRHDTVYWYQQGPGQDPQFLISFYEKMQSDKGSIPDRFSAQQFSDYHSELNMSSLELGDSALYFCASGVGTGELFFGEGSRLTVL.

This clonotype was observed a handful of times. The chain is built from TRBV15 and TRBJ1-6; the D is unclear. Between the trimmed V and J ends, which lost 0 bases and 6 bases, there was a span of 0 bases. In germline, CDR1 is LNHNV, CDR2 YYDKDF (reference sequence). The CDR3 is 12 amino acids. Here the CDR3 DNA reads TGTGCCACCAGCAGAGATAATTCACCCCTCCACTTT. Protein sequence: CATSRDNSPLHF. The variable domain in full, with the rest retrieved from reference TRBV15 and TRBJ1-6, is DAMVIQNPRYQVTQFGKPVTLSCSQTLNHNVMYWYQQKSSQAPKLLFHYYDKDFNNEADTPDNFQSRRPNTSFCFLDIRSPGLGDTAMYLCATSRDNSPLHFGNGTRLTVT.